The 31 T cell receptor beta chains given below trace back to one sample, sequenced in a study of blood T cells in healthy people across ages. Next came a second PCR, run for about 6 to 11 cycles, which used a sample-barcoded 5' primer along with a J-beta primer mix. MiXCR, applied by TCRdb to the 5' RACE reads, yields one record per CDR3 protein. The table shows 500,000 to 650,000 distinct CDR3 sequences, with about 26% occurring only once. These data also formed part of another study, on T cells of mothers and their children.

What was sequenced was blood. The receptor source for this set is a boy younger than 10 in good health.

Of note for this clonotype: A read error may produce the germline difference seen at one junction end. The V call is TRBV9, the J call TRBJ2-5; 10 bases match TRBD2. The CDR3 extends over 15 amino acids. Per germline, CDR1 SGDLS and CDR2 YYNGEE. As DNA, the CDR3 is TGTGCCAGCAGCGTACTAGCGGGGGCCCAAGAGACCCCGTACTTC. It yields the protein CASSVLAGAQETPYF.

A few counts support this clonotype. This chain joins TRBV7-8 and TRBJ1-5; D is uncertain. V was trimmed by 0 bases and J by 1 base, leaving 1 base between them. The length of the CDR3 is 13 residues. From germline, CDR1 is SGHVS and CDR2 FQNEAQ. For the CDR3, the DNA is TGTGCCAGCAGCTTAGCCAGCAATCAGCCCCAGCATTTT. This encodes CASSLASNQPQHF.

J is TRBJ2-7 and V is TRBV20-1; D unclear. This CDR3 has 13 residues. Trimming left V 6 bases short and J 3 bases short, with 15 bases between. Germline loops: CDR1 DFQATT, CDR2 SNEGSKA (reference sequence). In DNA form, the CDR3 reads TGCAGTGCCTATGCAATGCGTGGCTACGAGCAGTACTTC. It is translated as CSAYAMRGYEQYF.

This clonotype has more than one count but fewer than ten. The chain links TRBV7-9 to TRBJ2-1; 11 nucleotides match TRBD2. CDR3 length equals 18 residues. Germline V gene lookup returns CDR1 SEHNR and CDR2 FQNEAQ (reference sequence). The ends lost 5 bases at V and 1 base at J; junction bases unmatched: 10. CDR3 amino acids: CASSPRTSGRRSYNEQFF. CDR3 nucleotide sequence: TGTGCCAGCAGCCCCCGGACTAGCGGGCGCCGATCCTACAATGAGCAGTTCTTC.

This rearrangement joins TRBV6-1 to TRBJ1-1; a weak D match, TRBD1 (5 bases). CDR1 and CDR2 (germline): MNHNS, SASEGT. The CDR3 runs 14 residues. Trimming left V 2 bases short and J 4 bases short, with 11 bases between. The CDR3 sequence is CASSELGVGTEAFF. The CDR3 coding sequence is TGTGCCAGCAGTGAACTGGGGGTCGGCACTGAAGCTTTCTTT.

Concerning this clonotype itself: Relative to the germline gene, one junction end is altered; a read error may explain this. This sequence joins TRBV7-6 and TRBJ2-3, with 12 bases that match TRBD2. From germline, CDR1 is SGHVS and CDR2 FNYEAQ. CDR3 length: 15 residues. The CDR3 DNA sequence: TGTGCCAGCAGCGCCCGGACTAGCGGGGAGACTACGGAGTATTTT. It encodes CASSARTSGETTEYF.

This clonotype was observed a few times. This sequence joins TRBV14 and TRBJ1-2; D not resolved. This CDR3 has 15 residues. Germline CDR1 SGHDN, CDR2 FVKESK. Between the trimmed V and J ends, which lost 0 bases and 4 bases, there was a span of 12 bases. The DNA for the CDR3 is TGTGCCAGCAGCCAAGACCCCGGGATACGCTATGGCTACACCTTC. Its protein is CASSQDPGIRYGYTF.

The gene calls are TRBV5-1 and TRBJ1-1; D unclear. The CDR3 loop spans 15 amino acids. In germline, CDR1 is SGHRS, CDR2 YFSETQ. V was clipped by 0 bases and J by 4 bases, with 13 bases between them. The CDR3 sequence: CASSLGAIGITEAFF. The CDR3 DNA sequence: TGCGCCAGCAGCTTGGGGGCCATTGGGATCACTGAAGCTTTCTTT.

The V gene is TRBV9, the J gene TRBJ2-5, with D possibly matching TRBD1 (5 bases). The CDR3 consists of 13 residues. The germline V gene has CDR1 SGDLS and CDR2 YYNGEE. Trimming pared 0 bases from V and 5 bases from J, leaving 8 bases between. The CDR3 sequence is CASSVGGWETQYF. CDR3 in DNA: TGTGCCAGCAGCGTAGGGGGCTGGGAGACCCAGTACTTC.

This clonotype occurred a few times. CDR3 residues: CASSPSSGGLRNEQFF. The CDR3, as DNA: TGCGCCAGCAGCCCCTCGAGTGGCGGGCTGCGGAATGAGCAGTTCTTC. The chain joins TRBV4-3 to TRBJ2-5; D perhaps matches TRBD2 (5 bases). The closer fit of TRBJ2-1 to the DNA end suggests the J call may be wrong. Germline V gene lookup returns CDR1 LGHNA and CDR2 YSLEER. The CDR3 runs 16 residues.

This clonotype was counted between two and nine times. The chain couples TRBV14 to TRBJ2-3; 7 bases agree with TRBD2. With 4 bases clipped from V and 10 bases from J, the junction kept 20 bases outside the gene matches. The CDR3 is 17 amino acids. Germline values: CDR1 SGHDN, CDR2 FVKESK. Here the CDR3 DNA reads TGTGCCAGCAGCCGGACTAGTGGGAGGGCCGGGAGATACGCGCAGTATTTT. Its protein is CASSRTSGRAGRYAQYF.

The chain has TRBV27 and TRBJ2-1, with 13 bases identical to TRBD2. CDR1 is MNHEY and CDR2 is SMNVEV in the germline V gene (reference sequence). Germline trimming cut 5 bases from V and 6 bases from J; bases unmatched to any gene: 7. This CDR3 has 16 amino acids. DNA for the CDR3: TGTGCCAGCAGTCCAACGGGACTAGCGGGACGCAATGAGCAGTTCTTC. The encoded protein is CASSPTGLAGRNEQFF.

The V and J genes are TRBV13 and TRBJ2-5; possibly TRBD1 or TRBD2 for D (5 bases each). Matching the DNA end better, TRBJ2-7 makes the J call doubtful. The CDR3 runs 16 residues. CDR1 and CDR2 (germline): PRHDT, FYEKMQ (reference sequence). The CDR3 bases are TGTGCCAGCAGCTTAGACGGCAGGGCGAGGGCCTACGAGCAGTACTTC. Translation gives CASSLDGRARAYEQYF.

Only a few counts were recorded for this clonotype. V gene TRBV29-1 combines with J gene TRBJ2-1; tentative D call: TRBD2 (6 bases). Trimming removed 5 bases from V and 5 bases from J, with 28 bases in between. Germline CDR1 reads SQVTM; CDR2 reads ANQGSEA. The CDR3 consists of 18 residues. The CDR3 loop is CSVSPPAYPGLIDNEQFF. CDR3 in DNA: TGCAGCGTTTCCCCCCCGGCTTACCCGGGACTCATAGACAATGAGCAGTTCTTC.

Ten or more counts support this clonotype. This chain joins TRBV7-9 and TRBJ1-2; no firm D call. The germline V gene encodes CDR1 SEHNR and CDR2 FQNEAQ (reference sequence). The CDR3 extends over 11 amino acids. V was pared by 3 bases and J by 1 base, with 0 bases between. This chain's CDR3 is CASSFNYGYTF. The CDR3 DNA reads TGTGCCAGCAGCTTTAACTATGGCTACACCTTC.

This clonotype was seen more than once but under ten times. V is TRBV12-3 or TRBV12-4 and J is TRBJ2-5; D ambiguous. The CDR3 has 15 amino acids. Trimming took off 1 base at V and 1 base at J, with 10 bases between the two ends. The chain's CDR3 is CASSLGVGPQETQYF. CDR3 nucleotides: TGTGCCAGCAGTTTAGGCGTGGGCCCCCAAGAGACCCAGTACTTC.

This clonotype was seen more than once but under ten times. The gene calls are TRBV28 and TRBJ2-5; the D is unclear. V dropped 6 bases and J dropped 6 bases, with 17 bases sitting between them. The CDR3 spans 14 residues. Germline V lookup: CDR1 MDHEN, CDR2 SYDVKM. CDR3 region: CASSPLRLVQTQYF. The CDR3 DNA sequence: TGTGCCAGCAGCCCCCTCCGGCTTGTACAGACCCAGTACTTC.

Only one count was recorded for this clonotype. The rearrangement uses TRBV20-1 and TRBJ1-2; TRBD1 matches at 12 bases. Germline V gene data show CDR1 as DFQATT and CDR2 as SNEGSKA (reference sequence). The trim removed 4 bases at V and 4 bases at J, leaving 13 bases unmatched. This CDR3 contains 17 residues. The CDR3 reads CSATRGLGQGATYGYTF. CDR3 nucleotide sequence: TGCAGTGCTACACGAGGCTTGGGACAGGGGGCTACCTATGGCTACACCTTC.

This clonotype has only a few counts. The chain carries TRBV6-2 or TRBV6-3 and TRBJ2-7; 7 bases line up with TRBD2. V was pared by 0 bases and J by 4 bases, with 12 bases of the junction left unmatched. The germline V gene encodes CDR1 MNHEY and CDR2 SVGEGT. The CDR3 consists of 17 residues. The CDR3 sequence: CASSYSVRASGHYEQYF. In DNA, the CDR3 is TGTGCCAGCAGTTACTCTGTCCGGGCTAGCGGACATTACGAGCAGTACTTC.

The CDR3 DNA is TGTGCCAGCAGCTTAGTAACTCTAGAGAGCTCCTACAATGAGCAGTTCTTC. This translates into CASSLVTLESSYNEQFF. The chain links TRBV7-2 to TRBJ2-1, with D unclear. Germline values: CDR1 SGHTA, CDR2 FQGNSA. V was cut by 1 base and J by 0 bases, with 13 bases left in between. The CDR3 is 17 amino acids.

This clonotype was detected only a few times. The CDR3 loop is CASSSGLAESTDTQYF. The CDR3 DNA reads as TGTGCCAGCAGCTCGGGACTAGCGGAGAGCACAGATACGCAGTATTTT. The gene calls are TRBV9 and TRBJ2-3, with 11 positions matching TRBD2. The CDR3 totals 16 residues. The ends lost 4 bases at V and 0 bases at J; junction bases unmatched: 4. Germline CDR1 and CDR2: SGDLS and YYNGEE.

This clonotype has only one observation. This chain connects TRBV10-3 to TRBJ2-7; D call uncertain. Trimming stripped 5 bases from V and 0 bases from J, with 14 bases between. The CDR3 loop spans 15 amino acids. Germline CDR1 and CDR2: ENHRY and SYGVKD. For the CDR3, the DNA is TGTGCCATCAGTAAGACTGGAGTTAGCTCCTACGAGCAGTACTTC. It codes for CAISKTGVSSYEQYF.

This rearrangement joins TRBV4-3 to TRBJ2-6; unclear D gene. This CDR3 comprises 15 residues. Germline CDR1 reads LGHNA; CDR2 reads YSLEER. Trimming pared 0 bases from V and 0 bases from J, leaving 3 bases between. CDR3 protein: CASSQEASGANVLTF. CDR3 DNA: TGCGCCAGCAGCCAAGAGGCCTCTGGGGCCAACGTCCTGACTTTC.

The CDR3 coding sequence is TGTGCCAGCAGCTTGGCGGACCTCCTTCCGTTCTTC. Protein: CASSLADLLPFF. The chain links TRBV5-6 to TRBJ2-1; D is ambiguous. The CDR3 length is 12 residues. The V end lost 0 bases, the J end lost 15 bases, and 13 bases lay between the germline ends. Germline CDR1 is SGHDT and CDR2 is YYEEEE.

V and J are TRBV7-9 and TRBJ2-7, with D perhaps matching TRBD1 (6 bases). Germline CDR1 and CDR2: SEHNR and FQNEAQ (reference sequence). This CDR3 has 16 residues. V was trimmed by 1 base and J by 4 bases, leaving 17 bases between them. The CDR3 DNA reads as TGTGCCAGCAGCTTAGTGCTAGGGCAGGGGCTGTACGAGCAGTACTTC. Translating gives CASSLVLGQGLYEQYF.

The chain is built from TRBV2 and TRBJ1-1; D is uncertain. The V and J ends lost 5 bases and 7 bases respectively, with 5 bases between them. The CDR3 is 10 amino acids. In germline, CDR1 is SNHLY, CDR2 FYNNEI. The CDR3 nucleotides read TGTGCCAGCAGTTGGGGTGAAGCTTTCTTT. This gives the protein CASSWGEAFF.

The rearrangement uses TRBV23-1 and TRBJ1-4; TRBD1 matches at 10 bases. TRBV23-1 is placed among ORFs of uncertain function. The CDR3 consists of 14 residues. Unmatched junction bases numbered 2, after V lost 6 bases and J lost 4 bases. As DNA, the CDR3 is TGCGCCAGCAGGCGGACAGGGGGTAATGAAAAACTGTTTTTT. Protein product: CASRRTGGNEKLFF.

In its sample, this clonotype was seen a few times. The gene calls are TRBV28 and TRBJ2-7; D is unresolved. Between the trimmed V and J ends, which lost 6 bases and 3 bases, there was a span of 12 bases. CDR1 MDHEN and CDR2 SYDVKM come from the germline V gene. The CDR3 is 13 amino acids. The DNA of the CDR3 is TGTGCCAGCAGCGACGGGCTCCTCTACGAGCAGTACTTC. Its translation: CASSDGLLYEQYF.

This clonotype occurred many times. V gene TRBV25-1 combines with J gene TRBJ2-5; D ambiguous. The germline V and J ends were trimmed by 2 bases and 4 bases, with 5 bases remaining between them. Germline CDR1 and CDR2: MGHDK and SYGVNS. CDR3 length: 12 residues. CDR3 amino acids: CASSENRETQYF. In DNA, the CDR3 is TGTGCCAGCAGTGAAAACCGAGAGACCCAGTACTTC.

This rearrangement joins TRBV12-3 or TRBV12-4 to TRBJ2-5, with 8 bases fitting TRBD1. Matching the DNA end better, TRBJ2-1 makes the J call doubtful. The CDR3 contains 15 residues. DNA for the CDR3: TGTGCCAGCAGTGTCTCGGGACAGGTGACGGATGAGCAGTTCTTC. Protein: CASSVSGQVTDEQFF.

The V call is TRBV20-1, the J call TRBJ2-1, with D possibly being TRBD2 (5 bases). The germline V and J ends were trimmed by 0 bases and 8 bases, with 11 bases remaining between them. The V gene's germline CDR1 is DFQATT and CDR2 SNEGSKA (reference sequence). The CDR3 consists of 13 residues. The CDR3 reads CSARDPRADEQFF. For the CDR3, the DNA is TGCAGTGCTAGAGATCCGCGGGCAGATGAGCAGTTCTTC.